This TCR beta chain originates from a study of T cell repertoires in cytomegalovirus infection. Trimming left V 0 bases short and J 8 bases short, with 16 bases between. The CDR3 is made up of 15 amino acids. Per the germline V gene, CDR1 is KGHSH and CDR2 is LQKENI. TCRdb ran MiXCR on the reads and lists one entry per CDR3 protein. The sample yields around 350,000 distinct CDR3 sequences, over 15% seen once. Material: PBMCs. The rearrangement uses TRBV18 and TRBJ1-2; no firm D call. The TCR sequence derives from a human donor in good health (CMV status not recorded). Some clones in this sample may be carry-over from other donors' samples. The CDR3 spells CASSPPSDGLQGYTF. The DNA for the CDR3 is TGTGCCAGCTCACCACCGTCGGACGGCCTGCAAGGCTACACCTTC.